This T cell receptor (beta chain) emerged from a study of shared clonotypes between healthy human individuals. Once extracted for a subset, genomic DNA was divided evenly among several immunoSEQ plates. Data came from immunoSEQ multiplex PCR; TCRdb stores just in-frame clones and leaves some out. The data hold more than 1 million clones, with approximately 80% observed a single time. The CDR3 sequence is 12 residues long. Germline CDR1 reads SGHRS; CDR2 reads YFSETQ. The V gene lost 5 bases and the J gene lost 4 bases, with 8 bases spanning the gap. The sample taken for sequencing was memory CD4+ T cells from PBMCs. The subset was: CD45RA-negative fraction. The chain joins TRBV5-1 to TRBJ2-3; D is unclear. This clonotype was sampled from a man aged 18 to 29 in good health. Some clones in this sample may be carry-over from other donors' samples. The CDR3 sequence is CASSENADTQYF. The CDR3 region has the DNA TGCGCCAGCAGTGAAAACGCAGATACGCAGTATTTT.